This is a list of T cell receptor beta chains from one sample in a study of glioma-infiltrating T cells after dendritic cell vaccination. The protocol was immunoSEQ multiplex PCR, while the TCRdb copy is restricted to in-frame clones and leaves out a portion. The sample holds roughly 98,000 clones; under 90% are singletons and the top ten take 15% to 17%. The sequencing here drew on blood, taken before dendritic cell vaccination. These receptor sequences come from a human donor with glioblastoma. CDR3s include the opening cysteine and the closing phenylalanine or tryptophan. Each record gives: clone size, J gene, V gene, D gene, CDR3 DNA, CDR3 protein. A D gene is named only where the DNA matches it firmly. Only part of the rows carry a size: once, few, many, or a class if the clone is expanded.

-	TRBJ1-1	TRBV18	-	TGTGCCAGCTCCCCCCGGACAGAAAGAAACACTGAAGCTTTCTTT	CASSPRTERNTEAFF
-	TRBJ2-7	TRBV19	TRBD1	TGTGCCACCGGACAGGTGGGGTACGAGCAGTACTTC	CATGQVGYEQYF
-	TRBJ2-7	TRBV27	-	TGTGCCAGCAGCTCAGCCCTAGGTTCCCTTTACGAGCAGTACTTC	CASSSALGSLYEQYF
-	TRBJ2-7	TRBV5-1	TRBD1	TGCGCCAGCAGCTACCGAGACAGGGGCCCCCCCCACGAGCAGTACTTC	CASSYRDRGPPHEQYF
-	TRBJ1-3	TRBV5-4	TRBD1	TGTGCCAGCAGCTTAGCCGGGACAGGGGGCACTGGAAACACCATATATTTT	CASSLAGTGGTGNTIYF
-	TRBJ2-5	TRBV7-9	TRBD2	TGTGCCAGCAGCTCGTACGCGGGGGGTCGAGAGACCCAGTACTTC	CASSSYAGGRETQYF
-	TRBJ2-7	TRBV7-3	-	TGTGCCAGCAGCCTATACCCCGGGGTCTCCTACGAGCAGTACTTC	CASSLYPGVSYEQYF
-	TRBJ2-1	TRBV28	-	TGTGCCAGTTCTAGCTACAATGAGCAGTTCTTC	CASSSYNEQFF
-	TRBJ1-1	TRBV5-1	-	TGCGCCAGCAGCTCGAGAGGGCTTATGAACACTGAAGCTTTCTTT	CASSSRGLMNTEAFF
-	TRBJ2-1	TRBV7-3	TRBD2	TGTGCCAGCAGCTTAGGGCCTAGCGGGAGGCAGCAGTTCTTC	CASSLGPSGRQQFF
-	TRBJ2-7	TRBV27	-	TGTGCCAGCAGTTCCGACGCGACAGACCCAGTACGAGGGCAGTACTTC	CASSSDATDPVRGQYF
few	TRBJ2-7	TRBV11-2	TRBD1	TGTGCCAGCAGCTTAGACCCGGCAGGGGGCGCCTCCTACGAGCAGTACTTC	CASSLDPAGGASYEQYF
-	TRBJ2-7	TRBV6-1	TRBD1	TGTGCCAGCAGGGGACAGCCGACCTACGAGCAGTACTTC	CASRGQPTYEQYF
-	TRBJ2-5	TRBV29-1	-	TGCAGCGTTGAACAGGGTACGGAGACCCAGTACTTC	CSVEQGTETQYF
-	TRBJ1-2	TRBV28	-	TGTGCCAGCAGTTTATCCGGGTACTATGGCTACACCTTC	CASSLSGYYGYTF
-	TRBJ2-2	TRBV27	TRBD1	TGTGCCAGCAGTACACAGGGGTCGAACACCGGGGAGCTGTTTTTT	CASSTQGSNTGELFF
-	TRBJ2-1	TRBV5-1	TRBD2	TGCGCCAGCAGCTTGTCTAGCGGGAGGCAGAATGAGCAGTTCTTC	CASSLSSGRQNEQFF
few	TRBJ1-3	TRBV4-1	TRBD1	TGCGCCAGCAGCCAAGCCCAGACAGGGGGCTCTGGAAACACCATATATTTT	CASSQAQTGGSGNTIYF
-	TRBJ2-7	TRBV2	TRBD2	TGTGCCAGCAGTTCCGGGACTACGGTAAAGGAGCAGTACTTC	CASSSGTTVKEQYF
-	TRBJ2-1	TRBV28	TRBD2	TGTGCCAGCAGAACCATAAGCGGGAGGGCTGCTGGGGACAATGAGCAGTTCTTC	CASRTISGRAAGDNEQFF
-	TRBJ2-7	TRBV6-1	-	TGTGCCAGCAGTGCCAGGGACAAAGTCTTCTTC	CASSARDKVFF
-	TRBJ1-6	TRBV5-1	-	TGCGCCAGCAGACCCACCACGGGGGAACAGTTTAATTCACCCCTCCACTTT	CASRPTTGEQFNSPLHF
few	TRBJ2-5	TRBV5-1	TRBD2	TGCGCCAGCAGCTCCCGACTAGCGGCTCAAGAGACCCAGTACTTC	CASSSRLAAQETQYF
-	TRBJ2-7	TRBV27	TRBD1	TGTGCCAGCAGTCCCCAGACAGGGGCGTATGAGCAGTACTTC	CASSPQTGAYEQYF
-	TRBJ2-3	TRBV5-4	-	TGTGCCAGCAGCTTGGCCGCCCGGGTCGGAGATACGCAGTATTTT	CASSLAARVGDTQYF
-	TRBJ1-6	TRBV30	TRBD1	TGTGCACAGACGGGACAGGGGGCAAATGGTTCACCCCTCCACTTT	CAQTGQGANGSPLHF
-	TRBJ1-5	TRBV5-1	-	TGCGCCAGCAGCTTGGCCTTCGATCAGCCCCAGCATTTT	CASSLAFDQPQHF
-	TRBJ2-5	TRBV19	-	TGTGCCAGTAGTATAGGGCCACAGGCCGCCCAGTACTTC	CASSIGPQAAQYF
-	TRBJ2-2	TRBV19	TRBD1	TGTGCCAGTAGTATAGAGGGGGACAGGGGGACCGGGGAGCTGTTTTTT	CASSIEGDRGTGELFF
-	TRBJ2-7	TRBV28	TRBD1	TGTGCCAGCAGTTTCCCCAACCGGGGACAGGCCAACTCCTACGAGCAGTACTTC	CASSFPNRGQANSYEQYF
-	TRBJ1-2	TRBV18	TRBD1	TGTGCCAGCTCAGCAGCAGACAGGGACTATGGCTACACCTTC	CASSAADRDYGYTF
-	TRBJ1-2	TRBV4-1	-	TGCGCCAGCAGCCAAAGGATAGGGGGAGACTATGGCTACACCTTC	CASSQRIGGDYGYTF
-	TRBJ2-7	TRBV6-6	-	TGTGCCAGCAGCGCAACCGGGACAAGGGCTTACTTC	CASSATGTRAYF
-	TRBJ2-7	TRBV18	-	TGTGCCAGCTCACCATCGGCGGTCACCTACGAGCAGTACTTC	CASSPSAVTYEQYF
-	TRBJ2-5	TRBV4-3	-	TGCGCCAGCAGCCACGACAGGTTCCAAGAGACCCAGTACTTC	CASSHDRFQETQYF
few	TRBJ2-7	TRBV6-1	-	TGTGCCAGCAGCCTCACAGGGAACCTCTACGAGCAGTACTTC	CASSLTGNLYEQYF
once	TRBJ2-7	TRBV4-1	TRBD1	TGCGCCAGCAGCTTAACAGGGGCCTCCTACGAGCAGTACTTC	CASSLTGASYEQYF
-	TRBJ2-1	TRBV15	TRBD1	TGTGCCACCAGCAGAGGGGACAGGGCTAACAATGAGCAGTTCTTC	CATSRGDRANNEQFF
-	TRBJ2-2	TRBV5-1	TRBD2	TGCGCCAGCAGCTTGGAGAGGACTAGCCTACGGGGCACCGGGGAGCTGTTTTTT	CASSLERTSLRGTGELFF
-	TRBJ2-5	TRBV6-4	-	TGTGCCAGTAAACAAGAGACCCAGTACTTC	CASKQETQYF
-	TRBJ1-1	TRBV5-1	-	TGCGCCAGCAGCCCCAAGGGTATCAGGAGGGAGGGCACTGAAGCTTTCTTT	CASSPKGIRREGTEAFF
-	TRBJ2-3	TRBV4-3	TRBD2	TGCGCCAGCAGCCAAGAAATCCGGGGGGGCCGTAGGACAGATACGCAGTATTTT	CASSQEIRGGRRTDTQYF
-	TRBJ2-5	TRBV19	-	TGTGCCAGTAGTGTCGGGGGAGGGACCCAGTACTTC	CASSVGGGTQYF
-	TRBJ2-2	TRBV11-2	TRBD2	TGTGCCAGCAGCTTAGGCGGGGGGGGTCACACCGGGGAGCTGTTTTTT	CASSLGGGGHTGELFF
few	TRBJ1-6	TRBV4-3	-	TGCGCCAGCAGCTCCGGGTATTCACCCCTCCACTTT	CASSSGYSPLHF
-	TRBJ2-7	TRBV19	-	TGTGCCAGTAGTATATGGGCGGGTGAGCAGTACTTC	CASSIWAGEQYF
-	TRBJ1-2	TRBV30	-	TGTGCCTGGAGTCCCCAGGGGAGTCGCGGCTACACCTTC	CAWSPQGSRGYTF
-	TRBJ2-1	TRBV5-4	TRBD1	TGTGCCAGCAGCCAAGGGGGCCCCTCCTACAATGAGCAGTTCTTC	CASSQGGPSYNEQFF
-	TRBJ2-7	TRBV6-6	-	TGTGCCAGCAGCCCGGTTTCCTTAAGCTCCTACGAGCAGTACTTC	CASSPVSLSSYEQYF
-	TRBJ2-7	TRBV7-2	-	TGTGCCAGCAGCTACGTGTCGGTCGAGCAGTACTTC	CASSYVSVEQYF
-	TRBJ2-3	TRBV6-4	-	TGTGCCAGCAGTGACAAGCCCACAGATACGCAGTATTTT	CASSDKPTDTQYF
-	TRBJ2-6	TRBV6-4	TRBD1	TGTGCCAGCAGTGACTCGATGGTCAGGGGGCTTATTGGGGCCAACGTCCTGACTTTC	CASSDSMVRGLIGANVLTF
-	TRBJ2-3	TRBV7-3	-	TGTGCCAGCGGCGGCGGGGCAGGGTACACAGATACGCAGTATTTT	CASGGGAGYTDTQYF